This T cell receptor (beta chain) appears in the sequencing data of a study of CD8 T cells in Susac syndrome. Random-hexamer reverse transcription was applied to roughly 0.5 to 1 ug RNA. TCRdb analysed the immunoSEQ multiplex PCR reads with MiXCR anew, one entry per CDR3 protein. The sample consists of approximately 74,000 distinct CDR3 sequences, approximately 95% of them appearing once. The V end was cut by 5 bases, the J end by 7 bases, with 17 bases between. From germline, CDR1 is SQVTM and CDR2 ANQGSEA. The CDR3 has 13 amino acids. The V call is TRBV29-1, the J call TRBJ1-1; a possible D gene is TRBD1 (5 bases). The specimen sequenced was CD8+ T cells from PBMCs. The receptor comes from a human donor with Susac syndrome. CDR3 in amino acids: CSVRPGPIGEAFF. For the CDR3, the DNA is TGCAGCGTTCGGCCGGGGCCCATCGGTGAAGCTTTCTTT.